The TCR beta chain under discussion was sequenced for a study of blood T cells in healthy people across ages. The authors ran a second PCR of about 6 to 11 cycles using a sample-barcoded 5' primer and a J-beta primer mix. Each cDNA molecule was tagged by a template-switch adaptor that had 12 random nucleotides. Via MiXCR, TCRdb re-called the 5' RACE reads, giving one row per CDR3 protein. This sample carries about 930,000 distinct CDR3 sequences, just under 30% of them seen once, and the ten largest clones take 10%. Sample donors were healthy Caucasian individuals that came from Russia, aged about 6 to 100. Every sample yielded at least 6 million isolated PBMCs. Separately, the same data were catalogued under a study of T cells of mothers and their children. According to that study: The extracted RNA was employed in its entirety for cDNA synthesis, at roughly 1.5 ug per 15 ul.

The receptor's source is a middle-aged woman in good health. The sample comprised blood.

CDR3 region: CASSPPRVGAYEQYF. In DNA, the CDR3 is TGTGCCAGCAGTCCCCCCCGGGTCGGGGCCTACGAGCAGTACTTC. The V gene is TRBV28, the J gene TRBJ2-7, with a weak D call TRBD2 (5 bases). The germline gives CDR1 MDHEN, CDR2 SYDVKM. V lost 5 bases and J lost 2, with 16 bases in between. CDR3 length equals 15 residues.